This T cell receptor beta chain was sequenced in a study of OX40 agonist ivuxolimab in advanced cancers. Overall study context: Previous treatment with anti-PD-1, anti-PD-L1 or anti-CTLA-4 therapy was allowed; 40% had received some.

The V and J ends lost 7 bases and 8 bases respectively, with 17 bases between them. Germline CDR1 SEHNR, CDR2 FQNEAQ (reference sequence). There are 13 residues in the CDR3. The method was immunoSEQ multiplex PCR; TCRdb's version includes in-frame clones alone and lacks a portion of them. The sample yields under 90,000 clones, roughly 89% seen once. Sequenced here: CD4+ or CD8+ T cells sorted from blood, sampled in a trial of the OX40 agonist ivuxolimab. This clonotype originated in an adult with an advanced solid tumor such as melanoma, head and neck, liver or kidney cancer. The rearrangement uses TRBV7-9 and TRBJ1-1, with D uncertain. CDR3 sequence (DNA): TGTGCCAGCACCTCTTACTCCGGGTTCGAAGCTTTCTTT. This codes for CASTSYSGFEAFF.